These T cell receptor beta chains were read from a single sample in a study of CD8+ T cells in alopecia areata. Sequencing used immunoSEQ multiplex PCR; TCRdb keeps in-frame clones, though not all of them. The sample has 120,000 or so clones; around 60% are singletons. The starting material was CD4+ T cells sorted from blood, obtained at week 4, from a patient treated with tofacitinib. All receptors derive from a human donor with alopecia areata. Each CDR3 is given with its conserved first and last residue. D genes are given only for firm matches. Only some rows state a clone size, as once, few, many or a class for expanded clones.

D	size	J	length	V	DNA	CDR3
.	few	TRBJ1-1	13	TRBV14	TGTGCCAGCAGCCAAGATCAAAACACTGAAGCTTTCTTT	CASSQDQNTEAFF
.	.	TRBJ2-2	15	TRBV4-1	TGCGCCAGCAGCCAAGATCGGGGCGACACCGGGGAGCTGTTTTTT	CASSQDRGDTGELFF
.	few	TRBJ2-7	11	TRBV7-9	TGTGCCAGCAGCTTGACCTACGAGCAGTACTTC	CASSLTYEQYF
.	.	TRBJ2-3	13	TRBV29-1	TGCAGCGGCCTCATCCCGGGAAAAGATACGCAGTATTTT	CSGLIPGKDTQYF
.	few	TRBJ1-5	15	TRBV2	TGTGCCAGCAGTGAAATGGGGGCGCGGGCTCAGCCCCAGCATTTT	CASSEMGARAQPQHF
.	.	TRBJ1-1	12	TRBV19	TGTGCCAGTAATCCGGGAGGCACTGAAGCTTTCTTT	CASNPGGTEAFF
TRBD1	.	TRBJ2-1	16	TRBV6-1	TGTGCCAGCAGTGGGGGACAGGGTACACGTGGTAATGAGCAGTTCTTC	CASSGGQGTRGNEQFF
TRBD1	.	TRBJ2-7	15	TRBV2	TGTGCCAGCCCAACAGGGGAAAACGGGGTTGACGAGCAGTACTTC	CASPTGENGVDEQYF
TRBD2	many	TRBJ2-5	15	TRBV7-2	TGTGCCAGCAGGACTGGGACTAGCGGGACGGAGACCCAGTACTTC	CASRTGTSGTETQYF
TRBD2	.	TRBJ2-7	15	TRBV10-3	TGTGCCATCAGTGACGCTAGCGGGAGCTCCTACGAGCAGTACTTC	CAISDASGSSYEQYF
TRBD1	.	TRBJ1-2	14	TRBV4-1	TGCGCCAGCAGCGGACAGGGCGGGAGCTATGGCTACACCTTC	CASSGQGGSYGYTF
.	once	TRBJ2-2	14	TRBV6-1	TGTGCCAGCCATCCCTTACTCGACACCGGGGAGCTGTTTTTT	CASHPLLDTGELFF
TRBD2	.	TRBJ2-5	18	TRBV18	TGTGCCAGCTCACCCGAGCGGGGGGTAAAAGAATACCAAGAGACCCAGTACTTC	CASSPERGVKEYQETQYF
TRBD1	.	TRBJ1-5	15	TRBV7-2	TGTGCCAGCAGCAAAGAGGGACAGGCCGATCAGCCCCAGCATTTT	CASSKEGQADQPQHF